A selection of T cell receptor beta chains follows, all from one sample in a study of shared T cell receptors in the human thymus. Measured with immunoSEQ multiplex PCR; TCRdb has only the in-frame clones, and not every one. The sample yields hundreds of thousands of clones, approximately 85% seen once. This same sample was also part of a study on human thymus T cells.

Material for sequencing was thymocytes. These receptors were collected from a girl under three years old with a congenital heart defect. Both conserved end residues are part of each CDR3. The D gene is left open where the match is weak. Not all rows give a size; the values are once, few, many and, for expanded clones, a class.

d_call,v_call,cdr3_length,clone_size,j_call,cdr3_aa,cdr3_nt
TRBD1,TRBV29-1,20,-,TRBJ1-2,CSAPLPRGGHIGGENYGYTF,TGCAGCGCCCCTTTACCGCGGGGGGGACACATAGGGGGCGAGAACTATGGCTACACCTTC
-,TRBV4-1,14,-,TRBJ1-1,CASSPIHGDTEAFF,TGCGCCAGCAGCCCTATCCACGGGGACACTGAAGCTTTCTTT
-,TRBV4-1,16,-,TRBJ1-1,CASSQDCDRMNTEAFF,TGCGCCAGCAGCCAAGATTGCGACAGAATGAACACTGAAGCTTTCTTT
TRBD2,TRBV2,14,-,TRBJ2-3,CATPLAGGTDTQYF,TGTGCCACACCACTAGCGGGGGGCACAGATACGCAGTATTTT
TRBD1,TRBV11-3,14,-,TRBJ2-1,CASSSPDRVDEQFF,TGTGCCAGCAGCTCACCCGACAGGGTGGATGAGCAGTTCTTC
-,TRBV28,14,once,TRBJ1-1,CASSPRQRGTEAFF,TGTGCCAGCAGTCCTAGGCAGAGAGGCACTGAAGCTTTCTTT
-,TRBV15,14,-,TRBJ1-2,CATAEDRPRVGYTF,TGTGCCACCGCGGAGGACAGACCAAGGGTTGGCTACACCTTC
-,TRBV5-4,17,-,TRBJ2-3,CASSSTPKDSITDTQYF,TGTGCCAGCAGCTCGACCCCAAAGGACTCGATCACAGATACGCAGTATTTT
TRBD1,TRBV19,14,-,TRBJ1-2,CASSTRQGRSGYTF,TGTGCCAGTAGTACGAGACAGGGGCGGAGTGGCTACACCTTC
-,TRBV15,17,-,TRBJ1-6,CATSREGRENRNSPLHF,TGTGCCACCAGCAGAGAGGGGCGAGAGAACCGCAATTCCCCCCTCCACTTT
TRBD1,TRBV28,14,-,TRBJ2-7,CASTWGTGLTEQYF,TGTGCCAGCACCTGGGGGACAGGGTTAACCGAGCAATACTTC
-,TRBV19,17,-,TRBJ1-1,CASSIGSKPGLLLRAFF,TGTGCCAGTAGTATAGGCTCTAAACCGGGACTCCTCCTTCGGGCTTTCTTT
TRBD1,TRBV7-9,14,-,TRBJ1-2,CASRGDRGRDGYTF,TGTGCCAGCAGGGGGGACAGGGGGCGCGATGGCTACACCTTC
-,TRBV11-2,16,-,TRBJ2-5,CASSLARREDQETQYF,TGTGCCAGCAGCTTAGCTCGTAGGGAGGATCAAGAGACCCAGTACTTC
-,TRBV25-1,15,-,TRBJ1-1,CASSRRSGGRAEAFF,TGTGCCAGCAGTCGAAGATCGGGGGGCAGGGCTGAAGCTTTCTTT
-,TRBV15,16,-,TRBJ1-1,CATSSTQQNLGTEAFF,TGTGCCACCAGCAGTACTCAACAGAACCTGGGCACTGAAGCTTTCTTT